This TCR beta chain appears in the sequencing data of a study of CD8+ T cells in alopecia areata. Turning to the study itself: Treated individuals took tofacitinib by mouth, 5 to 10 mg twice daily. The study's findings and limits: Sequence data from scalp samples additionally include resident alphabeta T cells of normal skin.

Sample treatment: oral pan-JAK inhibitor, 5-10 mg twice daily. Trimming took off 1 base at V and 1 base at J, with 9 bases between the two ends. The CDR3 totals 14 residues. Per the germline V gene, CDR1 is SQVTM and CDR2 is ANQGSEA. Extracted RNA was reverse transcribed into cDNA, the sequencing template. Produced via immunoSEQ multiplex PCR; TCRdb's table is partial and in-frame only. In the table there are some 100,000 clones, about three fifths of which are singletons. This clone was counted a few times. Its antigen remains unidentified. The chain employs TRBV29-1 and TRBJ2-3; tentatively, D is TRBD1 (5 bases). The receptor's source is a human donor with alopecia areata. The starting material was CD8+ T cells sorted from blood, obtained at approximately week 55, from a patient treated with tofacitinib. The CDR3 spells CSVEAGFGTDTQYF. In nucleotides, the CDR3 is TGCAGCGTTGAAGCAGGGTTTGGCACAGATACGCAGTATTTT.